This T cell receptor beta chain is from a study of blood T cell repertoires in COVID-19. Study summary: Sample material is recorded as cDNA or gDNA derived from T cells, B-cell-depleted T cells, or PBMCs.

The Seattle patients joined while their infection was active and were tracked longitudinally afterward. Profiling relied on immunoSEQ multiplex PCR, and the TCRdb table lists in-frame clones only, not all of them. The data contain about 220,000 clones, approximately 85% of them singletons. The sequencing input was peripheral blood. The TCR originated in a woman aged 70-85 years with COVID-19, enrolled during active disease.

CDR3 bases: TGTGCCAGCAGCCTGGGGACAGGTCCCAATCAGCCCCAGCATTTT. Its protein is CASSLGTGPNQPQHF. The gene calls are TRBV27 and TRBJ1-5; 8 bases fit TRBD1. Per the germline V gene, CDR1 is MNHEY and CDR2 is SMNVEV (reference sequence). V shed 6 bases, J shed 3 bases, and the junction held 7 bases outside the gene matches. The CDR3 covers 15 residues.